This T cell receptor (beta chain) originates from a study of OX40 agonist ivuxolimab in advanced cancers. About the investigation overall: Ivuxolimab was a fully human IgG2 agonistic monoclonal antibody targeting the costimulatory receptor OX40 (CD134). Prior anti-PD-1, anti-PD-L1 or anti-CTLA-4 therapy was permitted, and approximately 39% of dose-escalation patients had received checkpoint inhibitors. Of the approximately 50 dose-escalation patients, hepatocellular carcinoma was present in about 20, melanoma in about 15, renal cell carcinoma in 9 and head and neck cancer in 9. The dose-escalation cohort was over 70% male with a mean age of about 54 years, ranging from roughly 20 to 80. The purpose of peripheral TCRbeta sequencing was to test whether ivuxolimab changed TCR sequence diversity and led to clonal T-cell expansion. Partial responses occurred in three dose-escalation patients: two with cutaneous melanoma and one with hepatocellular carcinoma. Intravenous ivuxolimab was administered to patients every 2 weeks at six dose levels: 0.01, 0.1, 0.3, 1.5, 3 and 10 mg/kg. The paper reports the monotherapy dose-escalation portion (N = 52 patients) of the phase I ivuxolimab trial. Results the study describes overall, beyond this receptor: Low levels of normalized T-cell clonal expansion were also seen in some patients who did not respond. Which antigens the clonally expanded peripheral T cells were specific for was not determined. On average, CD8+ T cells showed more expanded clones than CD4+ T cells after ivuxolimab. Clonal expansion of both CD4+ and CD8+ blood T cells was observed from baseline to week 6 at doses 0.1 to 3.0 mg/kg. Partial responders in the 0.1-3.0 mg/kg groups had among the lowest normalized peripheral clonal expansion, especially among CD8+ T cells.

To sequence the TCRbeta CDR3 region, genomic DNA was isolated from the sorted cells. The immunoSEQ Assay was used for sequencing of TCRbeta CDR3 regions. The source is immuneACCESS, and TCRdb retained only in-frame sequences with V and J called. Part of the clones is not carried over; for the studies checked, unresolved V genes explain less than half of this, and the remainder is unexplained. This sample holds more than 80,000 clones; 65% to 90% were observed only once. The ten largest account for roughly 2.1% of the sample. A few counts support this clone. Its antigen is not yet known. Per-nucleotide qualities are absent, and no much larger clonotype sits a single base away. The trial excluded patients who had a history of autoimmune disease or were on systemic immunosuppression. Peripheral blood for TCR sequencing was collected from all dose cohorts at baseline, on cycle 4 day 1, and on cycle 7 day 1. The samples were taken from a phase I, first-in-human, multicenter, open-label dose-escalation trial of ivuxolimab. Adults with locally advanced or metastatic head and neck squamous cell, hepatocellular, melanoma or renal cell carcinoma were enrolled in the trial. Before TCR sequencing, CD4+ and CD8+ T cells were separately sorted from peripheral blood.

The germline V gene sets CDR1 to MNHEY and CDR2 to SVGAGI. At the junction V is shortened by 1 base and J by 6 bases, with 10 bases in between. The CDR3 runs 13 amino acids, cysteine and phenylalanine included. The entry retains the CDR3 DNA only, 39 bases that are in frame from base 1. The clonotype comes from an adult with an advanced solid tumor such as melanoma, head and neck, liver or kidney cancer. The sequence is built from TRBV6-5 and TRBJ2-7; the D segment might be TRBD1 or TRBD2, since each matches 6 bases. The material was CD4+ or CD8+ T cells sorted from blood, obtained in a trial of the OX40 agonist ivuxolimab. The CDR3 here reads CASSYFSGAEQYF. The nucleotide sequence is TGTGCCAGCAGTTACTTCTCGGGGGCCGAGCAGTACTTC.